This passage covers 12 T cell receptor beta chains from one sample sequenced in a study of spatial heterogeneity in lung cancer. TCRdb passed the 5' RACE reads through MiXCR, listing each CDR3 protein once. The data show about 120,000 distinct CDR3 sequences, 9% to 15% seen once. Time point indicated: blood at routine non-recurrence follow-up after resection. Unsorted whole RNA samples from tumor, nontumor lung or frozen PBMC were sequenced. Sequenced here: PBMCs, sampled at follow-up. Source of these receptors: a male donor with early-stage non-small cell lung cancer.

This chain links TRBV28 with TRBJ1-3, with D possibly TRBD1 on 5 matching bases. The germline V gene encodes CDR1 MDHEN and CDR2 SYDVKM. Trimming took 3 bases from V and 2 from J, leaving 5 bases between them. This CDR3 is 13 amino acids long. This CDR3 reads CASSLDTGNTIYF. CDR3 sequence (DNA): TGTGCCAGCAGTTTGGACACTGGAAACACCATATATTTT.

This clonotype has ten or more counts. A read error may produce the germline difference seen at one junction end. This CDR3 reads CASRDMGLTKYGYTF. DNA of the CDR3: TGTGCCAGCAGGGACATGGGACTGACTAAATATGGCTACACCTTC. This chain links TRBV2 with TRBJ1-2; a possible D gene is TRBD1 (5 bases). Looked up from germline, CDR1 is SNHLY and CDR2 is FYNNEI. This CDR3 has 15 amino acids.

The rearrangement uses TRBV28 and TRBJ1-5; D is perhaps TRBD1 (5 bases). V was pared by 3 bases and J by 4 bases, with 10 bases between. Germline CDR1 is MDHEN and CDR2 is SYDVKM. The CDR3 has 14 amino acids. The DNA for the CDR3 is TGTGCCAGCAGTTTGGGGGGGGTTAATCAGCCCCAGCATTTT. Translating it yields CASSLGGVNQPQHF.

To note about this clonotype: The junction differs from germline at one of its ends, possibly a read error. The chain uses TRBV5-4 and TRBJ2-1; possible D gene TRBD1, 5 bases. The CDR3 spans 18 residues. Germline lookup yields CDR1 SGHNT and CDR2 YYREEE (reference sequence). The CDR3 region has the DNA TGTGCCAGCAGCTTGGCGCCGACAGTTCGTGTACCCTACCATGAGCAGTTCTTC. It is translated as CASSLAPTVRVPYHEQFF.

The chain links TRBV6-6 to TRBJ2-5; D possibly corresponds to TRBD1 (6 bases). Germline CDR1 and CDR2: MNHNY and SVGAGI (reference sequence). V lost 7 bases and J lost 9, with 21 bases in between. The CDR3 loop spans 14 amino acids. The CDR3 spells CASNQGGPHGAQYF. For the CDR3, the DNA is TGTGCCAGCAACCAAGGGGGTCCCCATGGGGCCCAGTACTTC.

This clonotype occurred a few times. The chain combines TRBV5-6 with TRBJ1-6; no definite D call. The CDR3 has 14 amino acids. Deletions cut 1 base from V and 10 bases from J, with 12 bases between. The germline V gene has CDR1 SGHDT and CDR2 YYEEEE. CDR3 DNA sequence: TGTGCCAGCAGCTTGTCTGGGTATGGATCACCCCTCCACTTT. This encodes CASSLSGYGSPLHF.

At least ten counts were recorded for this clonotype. The CDR3 bases are TGTGCCAGCTCACGGAACCCAGGACAGCAAGAGACCCAGTACTTC. This gives the protein CASSRNPGQQETQYF. This chain uses TRBV18 with TRBJ2-5, with a possible D match to TRBD1 (6 bases). The germline V and J ends were trimmed by 4 bases and 2 bases, with 14 bases remaining between them. Germline V lookup: CDR1 KGHSH, CDR2 LQKENI. The CDR3 is 15 residues long.

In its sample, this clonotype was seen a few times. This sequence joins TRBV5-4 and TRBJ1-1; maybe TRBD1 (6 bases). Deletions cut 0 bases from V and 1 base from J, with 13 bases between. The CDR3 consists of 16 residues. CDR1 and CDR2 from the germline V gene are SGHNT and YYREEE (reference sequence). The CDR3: CASSLAPGQQNTEAFF. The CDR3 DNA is TGTGCCAGCAGCTTGGCCCCGGGACAACAGAACACTGAAGCTTTCTTT. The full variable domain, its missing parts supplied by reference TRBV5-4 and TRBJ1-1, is ETGVTQSPTHLIKTRGQQVTLRCSSQSGHNTVSWYQQALGQGPQFIFQYYREEENGRGNFPPRFSGLQFPNYSSELNVNALELDDSALYLCASSLAPGQQNTEAFFGQGTRLTVV.

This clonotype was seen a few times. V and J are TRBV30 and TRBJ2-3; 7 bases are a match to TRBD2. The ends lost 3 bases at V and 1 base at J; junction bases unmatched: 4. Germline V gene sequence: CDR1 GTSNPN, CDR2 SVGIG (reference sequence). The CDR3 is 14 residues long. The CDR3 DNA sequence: TGTGCCTGGAGGAAGCGGGACCGCACAGATACGCAGTATTTT. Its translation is CAWRKRDRTDTQYF.

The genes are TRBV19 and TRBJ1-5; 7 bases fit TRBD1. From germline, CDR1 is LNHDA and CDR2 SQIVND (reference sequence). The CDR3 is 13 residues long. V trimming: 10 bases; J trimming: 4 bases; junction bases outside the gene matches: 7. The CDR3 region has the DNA TGTGCCACCTCATCACAGGGGAATCAGCCCCAGCATTTT. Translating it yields CATSSQGNQPQHF.

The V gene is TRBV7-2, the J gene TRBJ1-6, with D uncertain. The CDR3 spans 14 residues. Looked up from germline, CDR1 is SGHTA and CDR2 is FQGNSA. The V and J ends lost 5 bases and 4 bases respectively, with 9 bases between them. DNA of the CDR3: TGTGCCAGCAGCCCCCAGAAATATAATTCACCCCTCCACTTT. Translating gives CASSPQKYNSPLHF.

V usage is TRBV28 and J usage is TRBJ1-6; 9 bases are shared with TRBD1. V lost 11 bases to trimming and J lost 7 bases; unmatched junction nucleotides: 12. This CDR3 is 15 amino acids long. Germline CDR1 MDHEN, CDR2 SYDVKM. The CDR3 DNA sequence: TGTGCCTCCACAGGGGGCGCATCGCGAAATTCACCCCTCCACTTT. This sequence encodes CASTGGASRNSPLHF.